The 28 T cell receptor beta chains reported below all come from one sample, sequenced in a study of blood T cells in healthy people across ages. Sample-barcoded 5' priming and a J-beta primer mix drove a second PCR of roughly 7 to 11 cycles. MiXCR, applied by TCRdb to the 5' RACE reads, yields one record per CDR3 protein. The data show some 1.7 million distinct CDR3 sequences, with roughly 27% seen just once and over 7% held by the top ten. The source material was blood. Every receptor here comes from a woman in her twenties or thirties in good health.

A note on this clonotype: An end of the junction differs from the germline gene, which may be a read error. The CDR3 bases are TGTGCCGGCAGCTTTAAGAACGTCGCAATAGCGGGGGGTCCGTACGAGCAGTACTTC. Translating gives CAGSFKNVAIAGGPYEQYF. J is TRBJ2-7 and V is TRBV11-2; 10 bases are a match to TRBD2. The length of the CDR3 is 19 residues. The germline V gene encodes CDR1 SGHAT and CDR2 FQNNGV.

The chain combines TRBV18 with TRBJ2-3; D is unclear. The CDR3 is made up of 15 amino acids. Germline V gene data show CDR1 as KGHSH and CDR2 as LQKENI. The ends were cut back, 4 bases at V and 0 bases at J, with 11 bases in the middle. CDR3 bases: TGTGCCAGCTCACAAAAACTGGCTAGCACAGATACGCAGTATTTT. This translates into CASSQKLASTDTQYF.

This clonotype was recorded a few times. The chain combines TRBV12-3 or TRBV12-4 with TRBJ1-6; possibly TRBD1 for D (6 bases). The V and J ends lost 3 bases and 7 bases respectively, with 19 bases between them. The CDR3 runs to 17 residues. CDR3 loop: CASSFKGTQLLNSPLHF. Here the CDR3 DNA reads TGTGCCAGCAGTTTTAAGGGGACACAGCTCCTCAATTCACCCCTCCACTTT.

This clonotype has more than one count but fewer than ten. V gene TRBV2 combines with J gene TRBJ2-1, with 7 bases identical to TRBD1. The CDR3 length is 15 residues. Per germline, CDR1 SNHLY and CDR2 FYNNEI. J was trimmed by 5 bases and V by 8 bases; bases with no gene match: 12. The CDR3 spells CASLYETGLNNEQFF. The CDR3 nucleotides are TGTGCCAGCCTCTATGAGACAGGGCTAAACAATGAGCAGTTCTTC.

The genes are TRBV12-3 or TRBV12-4 and TRBJ2-7, with D perhaps assigned TRBD1 or TRBD2 (5 bases each). The ends were cut back, 6 bases at V and 0 bases at J, with 15 bases in the middle. The length of the CDR3 is 15 residues. The CDR3 DNA reads as TGTGCCAGCAGCCCGGGACCGCTGAGCTCCTACGAGCAGTACTTC. This encodes CASSPGPLSSYEQYF.

The chain employs TRBV21-1 and TRBJ2-3; the table assigns TRBD1, which was not confirmed against the DNA. TRBV21-1 is a pseudogene locus. This CDR3 spans 16 amino acids. CDR3 protein: CASSIIGPTGADTQYF. DNA for the CDR3: TGTGCCAGCAGCATAATCGGACCGACAGGGGCAGATACGCAGTATTTT.

This chain uses TRBV5-1 with TRBJ2-5; 11 bases are a match to TRBD1. The J call may be in error: the DNA end matches TRBJ2-7 better. This CDR3 comprises 18 residues. Germline CDR1 reads SGHRS; CDR2 reads YFSETQ. CDR3 DNA: TGCGCCAGCAGCTTGGGCCAGCCTGGGACAGGGGGTATCTACGAGCAGTACTTC. Its translation: CASSLGQPGTGGIYEQYF.

This clonotype was detected many times. The chain couples TRBV29-1 to TRBJ2-5, with 8 bases fitting TRBD1. The ends lost 5 bases at V and 4 bases at J; junction bases unmatched: 6. Germline V gene data show CDR1 as SQVTM and CDR2 as ANQGSEA. The CDR3 loop spans 13 amino acids. Here the CDR3 reads CSVFWTGRETQYF. Here the CDR3 DNA reads TGCAGCGTTTTTTGGACAGGGAGAGAGACCCAGTACTTC.

Notes on this clonotype: At one end the junction does not follow the germline gene, possibly because of a read error. In nucleotides, the CDR3 is TGCAGCGTGGCGACAGGGAGAGTGAACACTGAAACTTTCTTT. Protein: CSVATGRVNTETFF. The chain joins TRBV29-1 to TRBJ1-1; 7 bases match TRBD1. There are 14 residues in the CDR3. CDR1 SQVTM and CDR2 ANQGSEA come from the germline V gene.

This chain links TRBV7-2 with TRBJ2-2, with 8 nucleotides matching TRBD1. This CDR3 has 15 amino acids. The J segment lost 4 bases and the V segment lost 5 bases, leaving 6 bases of the junction unmatched. In germline, CDR1 is SGHTA, CDR2 FQGNSA. CDR3 DNA sequence: TGTGCCAGCAGCCCACGACAGGGGACCACCGGGGAGCTGTTTTTT. This codes for CASSPRQGTTGELFF.

The chain recombines TRBV6-6 with TRBJ2-1; D perhaps matches TRBD2 (7 bases). This CDR3 region has 16 residues. The ends were cut back, 6 bases at V and 6 bases at J, with 21 bases in the middle. Germline CDR1 MNHNY, CDR2 SVGAGI (reference sequence). CDR3 DNA: TGTGCCAGCAGGGGGGGGCAGGGTCGAGGAGGCAATGAGCAGTTCTTC. Translating it yields CASRGGQGRGGNEQFF.

This clonotype was found a few times. The chain uses TRBV6-4 and TRBJ1-2, with D possibly matching TRBD1 (6 bases). Trimming took 4 bases from V and 6 from J, leaving 12 bases between them. Looked up from germline, CDR1 is MRHNA and CDR2 is SNTAGT. The CDR3 has 13 residues. The CDR3 here is CASSAQRGDGYTF. The CDR3, as DNA: TGTGCCAGCAGTGCCCAAAGGGGGGATGGCTACACCTTC.

This clonotype was detected only a few times. Since a much larger clone is just one base distant, this may be a read error. The chain carries TRBV5-6 and TRBJ2-5; 7 positions match TRBD1. V was clipped by 2 bases and J by 5 bases; unmatched bases: 9. Germline V lookup: CDR1 SGHDT, CDR2 YYEEEE. The CDR3 sequence is 15 residues long. The CDR3 protein is CASSFKAGGAETQYF. The CDR3 DNA reads TGTGCCAGCAGCTTTAAGGCAGGGGGAGCGGAGACCCAGTACTTC.

At least ten counts were recorded for this clonotype. The chain joins TRBV7-9 to TRBJ2-7, with 12 bases aligning to TRBD1. Germline V lookup: CDR1 SEHNR, CDR2 FQNEAQ (reference sequence). Trimming cost V 5 bases and J 0 bases; bases outside gene matches: 2. The CDR3 loop spans 15 amino acids. The CDR3 DNA is TGTGCCAGCAGCCGGGACAGGGGGCCCTCCTACGAGCAGTACTTC. Translating gives CASSRDRGPSYEQYF.

This clonotype was counted only a few times. The gene calls are TRBV19 and TRBJ2-7; a weak D match, TRBD2 (6 bases). The germline gives CDR1 LNHDA, CDR2 SQIVND (reference sequence). Trimming removed 3 bases from V and 3 bases from J, with 12 bases in between. This CDR3 has 14 residues. CDR3 coding DNA: TGTGCCAGTAGTATCTCGGGACTCTTCTACGAGCAGTACTTC. Its protein product is CASSISGLFYEQYF.

This clonotype was observed a few times. A single base separates this from a much larger clone, so it may be a read error. The chain has TRBV29-1 and TRBJ1-4; D uncertain. From germline, CDR1 is SQVTM and CDR2 ANQGSEA. The CDR3 covers 11 residues. The CDR3 reads CSVETNEKRFF. CDR3 sequence (DNA): TGCAGCGTTGAAACTAATGAAAAACGGTTTTTT.

In this sample, this clonotype turned up many times. The V and J genes are TRBV24-1 and TRBJ2-7; D tentatively reads TRBD1 or TRBD2 (5 bases each). V dropped 0 bases and J dropped 1 base, with 18 bases sitting between them. The CDR3 contains 18 residues. CDR1 is KGHDR, CDR2 SFDVKD, per germline. Written as DNA, the CDR3 is TGTGCCACCAGTGATTTGGCCGCCGGGCTGGGGGTGTCCTACGAGCAGTACTTC. This encodes CATSDLAAGLGVSYEQYF.

This clonotype appeared many times. V usage is TRBV12-3 or TRBV12-4 and J usage is TRBJ2-3; weak D call: TRBD1 (7 bases). Trimming removed 5 bases from V and 0 bases from J, with 15 bases in between. The CDR3 is made up of 16 amino acids. The CDR3 DNA sequence: TGTGCCAGCAGTCCTCAGGGGGGTTCTAGCACAGATACGCAGTATTTT. Protein sequence: CASSPQGGSSTDTQYF.

The V gene is TRBV6-1, the J gene TRBJ2-2, with D possibly TRBD1 on 6 matching bases. The germline V and J ends were trimmed by 8 bases and 2 bases, with 9 bases remaining between them. CDR1 is MNHNS, CDR2 SASEGT, per germline. The CDR3 consists of 13 residues. CDR3 bases: TGTGCCAGCGAGGACAGCAACACCGGGGAGCTGTTTTTT. Its protein product is CASEDSNTGELFF.

Remarks on this clonotype: A much larger clone sits a single nucleotide away, making a read error possible. The chain carries TRBV20-1 and TRBJ2-7; D might be TRBD2 (6 bases). The germline gives CDR1 DFQATT, CDR2 SNEGSKA (reference sequence). Deletions cut 6 bases from V and 7 bases from J, with 19 bases between. The length of the CDR3 is 13 residues. For the CDR3, the DNA is TGCAGTGCCATTCGGGACTGCGGAGGGGAGCAGTACTTC. Translation: CSAIRDCGGEQYF.

CDR3 sequence reads: CASSFGTSGRINEQFF. CDR3 nucleotides: TGTGCCAGCAGCTTTGGGACTAGCGGGAGGATCAATGAGCAGTTCTTC. V usage is TRBV7-2 and J usage is TRBJ2-1, with 15 bases that match TRBD2. V was clipped by 3 bases and J by 6 bases; unmatched bases: 3. CDR1 is SGHTA and CDR2 is FQGNSA in the germline V gene. This CDR3 contains 16 residues.

The table lists this clonotype with a few counts. This sequence joins TRBV12-3 or TRBV12-4 and TRBJ2-5; D may be TRBD1 or TRBD2 (6 bases each). Trimming cost V 6 bases and J 5 bases, with 16 bases left between them. This CDR3 has 14 amino acids. The CDR3 sequence is CASSGSRGVETQYF. As DNA, the CDR3 is TGTGCCAGCAGCGGATCGAGGGGGGTGGAGACCCAGTACTTC.

As DNA, the CDR3 is TGTGCCAGCAGCTTGGCCATCGGGAATCAGCCCCAGCATTTT. Its translation is CASSLAIGNQPQHF. The rearrangement links TRBV5-8 to TRBJ1-5; no firm D call. The length of the CDR3 is 14 residues. V shed 0 bases and J shed 4 bases, with 8 bases lying between them. Germline V CDR1 and CDR2: SGHTS, YDEGEE.

Only a few counts were recorded for this clonotype. The chain couples TRBV4-3 to TRBJ1-1; D is uncertain. The CDR3 totals 14 residues. Trimming removed 0 bases from V and 7 bases from J, with 12 bases in between. CDR1 LGHNA and CDR2 YSLEER come from the germline V gene. The CDR3 DNA follows: TGCGCCAGCAGCCAAGATAGGAACCTCGGTGAAGCTTTCTTT. Protein product: CASSQDRNLGEAFF.

This clonotype has a count of ten or more. The gene calls are TRBV2 and TRBJ2-7; perhaps TRBD1 as D (6 bases). V lost 7 bases, J lost 1 base, and 14 bases lay in between. Germline CDR1 and CDR2: SNHLY and FYNNEI. There are 14 residues in the CDR3. CDR3 coding DNA: TGTGCCAGCAAGGTGGGGGCTGCGTCCTACGAGCAGTACTTC. This translates into CASKVGAASYEQYF.

This rearrangement joins TRBV27 to TRBJ2-1; D may match TRBD1 or TRBD2 (6 bases each). The CDR3 consists of 14 residues. From germline, CDR1 is MNHEY and CDR2 SMNVEV (reference sequence). Deletions cut 7 bases from V and 3 bases from J, with 13 bases between. The CDR3 region has the DNA TGTGCCAGCATTCGAAAGGGGGGCTACAATGAGCAGTTCTTC. This sequence encodes CASIRKGGYNEQFF.

This clonotype was seen once. The chain joins TRBV27 to TRBJ2-2; D is unresolved. The germline V gene encodes CDR1 MNHEY and CDR2 SMNVEV (reference sequence). The V and J ends lost 7 bases and 5 bases respectively, with 20 bases between them. The CDR3 extends over 16 amino acids. The CDR3 sequence: CASNPLGSVSTGELFF. DNA for the CDR3: TGTGCCAGCAACCCCCTGGGAAGCGTCAGTACCGGGGAGCTGTTTTTT.

This clonotype was recorded many times. DNA of the CDR3: TGTGCCAGCTCACCAAGTGATGCCCAGGGAATTCAAGAGACCCAGTACTTC. Translating gives CASSPSDAQGIQETQYF. The genes are TRBV18 and TRBJ2-5, with TRBD1 as a possible D gene (5 bases). Germline loops: CDR1 KGHSH, CDR2 LQKENI. CDR3 length: 17 amino acids. Trimming shortened V by 2 bases and J by 2 bases, and 18 bases separated the two germline ends.